Sequencing of this T cell receptor (beta chain) was carried out in a study of graft-versus-host responses after intestinal transplantation. Using immunoSEQ multiplex PCR, the repertoire was profiled, and TCRdb retains in-frame clones only, with some absent. The sample has over 75,000 clones; around 92% are singletons. Trimming at V came to 4 bases and at J to 0 bases, leaving 5 bases not matched to a gene. Germline lookup yields CDR1 MDHEN and CDR2 SYDVKM. The CDR3 runs to 16 residues. On this clone: Antigen: not known.

The chain has TRBV28 and TRBJ1-4; 7 nucleotides line up with TRBD1. The receptor comes from a human donor who was the organ donor for an intestinal transplant. Sequenced here: unstimulated CD8+ T cells sorted from spleen or lymph node cells, sampled before transplant. The CDR3 loop is CASSYIRGATNEKLFF. CDR3 coding DNA: TGTGCCAGCAGTTATATCAGGGGGGCAACTAATGAAAAACTGTTTTTT.